One sample yielded the 4 T cell receptor beta chains listed below, sequenced in a study of T-cell memory formation after mild COVID-19. Via MiXCR, TCRdb re-called the 5' RACE reads, giving one row per CDR3 protein. The sample lists 470,000 or so distinct CDR3 sequences; about 20% were seen once. Sequencing used PBMCs or a T cell subset sorted from them (not recorded which). The receptors originated from an adult woman who had mild COVID-19 (a few samples of this study predate the infection). Cell type and time point are not known.

This chain uses TRBV12-3 or TRBV12-4 with TRBJ2-1; the match to TRBD2 covers 7 bases. The CDR3 is 13 residues long. J gave up 7 bases and V 3 bases, and 3 bases lay outside the gene matches. The CDR3 bases are TGTGCCAGCAGTTTTAGGGGAGGGAATGAGCAGTTCTTC. Encoded protein: CASSFRGGNEQFF.

This clonotype occurred a few times. The chain combines TRBV7-2 with TRBJ2-1; 9 positions match TRBD1. The germline V gene encodes CDR1 SGHTA and CDR2 FQGNSA. This CDR3 has 15 amino acids. The trim removed 5 bases at V and 6 bases at J, leaving 8 bases unmatched. The chain's CDR3 is CASSPRDRVGNEQFF. DNA for the CDR3: TGTGCCAGCAGCCCCAGGGACAGGGTCGGCAATGAGCAGTTCTTC.

The CDR3 coding sequence is TGTGCCAGCAGTTCCTCCGGGACAATTACCGGGGAGCTGTTTTTT. This encodes CASSSSGTITGELFF. The chain uses TRBV6-2 or TRBV6-3 and TRBJ2-2; possibly TRBD1 for D (6 bases). This CDR3 is built from 15 residues. V was trimmed by 4 bases and J by 5 bases, leaving 14 bases between them. The germline V gene encodes CDR1 MNHEY and CDR2 SVGEGT.

In its sample, this clonotype was seen a few times. The chain couples TRBV21-1 to TRBJ2-7; TRBD2, the D gene given by the table, was not confirmed from the DNA. TRBV21-1 is an annotated pseudogene. The CDR3 is 16 residues long. The CDR3 DNA follows: TGTGCCAGCAGCAATCTGGGGCCTAGAGGGCCGAACGAGCAGTACTTC. Encoded protein: CASSNLGPRGPNEQYF.